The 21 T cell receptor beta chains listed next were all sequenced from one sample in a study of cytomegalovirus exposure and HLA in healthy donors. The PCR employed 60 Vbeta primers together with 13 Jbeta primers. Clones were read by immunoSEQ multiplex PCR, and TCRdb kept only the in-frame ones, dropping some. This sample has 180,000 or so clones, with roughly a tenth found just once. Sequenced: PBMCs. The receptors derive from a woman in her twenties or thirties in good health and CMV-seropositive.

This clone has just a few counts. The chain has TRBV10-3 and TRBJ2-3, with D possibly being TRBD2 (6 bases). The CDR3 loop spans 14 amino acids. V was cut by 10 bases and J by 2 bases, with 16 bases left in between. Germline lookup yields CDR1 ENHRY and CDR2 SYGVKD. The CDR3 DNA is TGTGCCACCCGACCGCGGGAAAACACAGATACGCAGTATTTT. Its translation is CATRPRENTDTQYF.

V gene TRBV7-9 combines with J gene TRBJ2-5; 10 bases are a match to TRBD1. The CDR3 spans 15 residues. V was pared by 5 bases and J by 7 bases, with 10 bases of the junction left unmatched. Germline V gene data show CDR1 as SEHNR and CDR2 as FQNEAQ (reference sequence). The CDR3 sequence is CASSVGTGEGSTQYF. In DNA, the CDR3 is TGTGCCAGCAGCGTCGGGACAGGGGAAGGTTCGACCCAGTACTTC.

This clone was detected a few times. This CDR3 is CASSSPGLAIETQYF. CDR3 nucleotide sequence: TGTGCCAGCAGCTCACCGGGACTAGCGATAGAGACCCAGTACTTC. The chain couples TRBV11-2 to TRBJ2-5, with 10 bases identical to TRBD2. The junction had 6 bases not matched to a gene; V was cut back by 4 bases and J by 4 bases. The CDR3 has 15 amino acids. CDR1 is SGHAT and CDR2 is FQNNGV in the germline V gene.

The DNA for the CDR3 is TGTGCCAGCAGGGGACAGGGGTTCGACGAGCAGTACTTC. This codes for CASRGQGFDEQYF. The chain combines TRBV6-1 with TRBJ2-7; 10 bases map to TRBD1. V dropped 6 bases and J dropped 5; count of bases not matched to a gene: 4. CDR1 MNHNS and CDR2 SASEGT come from the germline V gene. This CDR3 contains 13 residues.

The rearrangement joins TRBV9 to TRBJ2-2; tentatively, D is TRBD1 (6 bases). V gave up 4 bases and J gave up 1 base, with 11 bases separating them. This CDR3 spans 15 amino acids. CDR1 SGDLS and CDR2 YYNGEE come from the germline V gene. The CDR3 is CASSLGTLNTGELFF. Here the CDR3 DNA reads TGTGCCAGCAGCCTCGGGACACTGAACACCGGGGAGCTGTTTTTT.

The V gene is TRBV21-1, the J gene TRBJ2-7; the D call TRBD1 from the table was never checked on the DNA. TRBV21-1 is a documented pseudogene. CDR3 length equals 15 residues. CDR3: CASSDTWGQTYEQYF. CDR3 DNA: TGTGCCAGCAGCGACACGTGGGGACAGACCTACGAGCAGTACTTC.

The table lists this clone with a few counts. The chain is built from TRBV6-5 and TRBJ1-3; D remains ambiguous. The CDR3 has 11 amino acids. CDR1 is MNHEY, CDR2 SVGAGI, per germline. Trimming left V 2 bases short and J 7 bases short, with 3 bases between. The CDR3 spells CASSYRNTIYF. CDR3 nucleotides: TGTGCCAGCAGTTACCGGAACACCATATATTTT.

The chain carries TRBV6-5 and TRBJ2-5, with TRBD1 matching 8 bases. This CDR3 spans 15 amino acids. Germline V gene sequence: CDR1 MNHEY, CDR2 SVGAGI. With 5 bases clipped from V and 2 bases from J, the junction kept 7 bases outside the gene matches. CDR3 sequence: CASSGWYRGQETQYF. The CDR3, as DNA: TGTGCCAGCAGTGGGTGGTACAGGGGGCAAGAGACCCAGTACTTC.

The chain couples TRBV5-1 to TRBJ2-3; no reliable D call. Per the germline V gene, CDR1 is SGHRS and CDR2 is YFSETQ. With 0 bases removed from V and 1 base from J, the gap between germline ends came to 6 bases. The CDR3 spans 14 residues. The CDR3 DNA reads TGCGCCAGCAGCTTGGGCGGTCGCACAGATACGCAGTATTTT. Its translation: CASSLGGRTDTQYF.

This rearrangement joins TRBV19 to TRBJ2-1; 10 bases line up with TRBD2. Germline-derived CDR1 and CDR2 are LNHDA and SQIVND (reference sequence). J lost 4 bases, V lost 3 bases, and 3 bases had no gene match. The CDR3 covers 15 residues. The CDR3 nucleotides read TGTGCCAGTAGTATCGGGACTAGCGAGTACAATGAGCAGTTCTTC. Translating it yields CASSIGTSEYNEQFF. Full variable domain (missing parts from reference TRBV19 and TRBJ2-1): DGGITQSPKYLFRKEGQNVTLSCEQNLNHDAMYWYRQDPGQGLRLIYYSQIVNDFQKGDIAEGYSVSREKKESFPLTVTSAQKNPTAFYLCASSIGTSEYNEQFFGPGTRLTVL.

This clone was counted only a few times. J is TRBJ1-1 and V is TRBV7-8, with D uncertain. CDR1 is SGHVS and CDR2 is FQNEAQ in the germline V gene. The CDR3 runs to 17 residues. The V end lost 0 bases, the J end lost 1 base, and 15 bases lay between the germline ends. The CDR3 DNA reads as TGTGCCAGCAGCTTAGCGTCGGGATCCTTGAGGAACACTGAAGCTTTCTTT. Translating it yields CASSLASGSLRNTEAFF. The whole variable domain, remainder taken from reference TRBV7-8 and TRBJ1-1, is GAGVSQSPRYKVAKRGQDVALRCDPISGHVSLFWYQQALGQGPEFLTYFQNEAQLDKSGLPSDRFFAERPEGSVSTLKIQRTQQEDSAVYLCASSLASGSLRNTEAFFGQGTRLTVV.

CDR3 sequence: CSVVISTEAFF. CDR3 nucleotide sequence: TGCAGCGTCGTGATTAGCACTGAAGCTTTCTTT. The chain joins TRBV29-1 to TRBJ1-1; D not resolved. V dropped 6 bases and J dropped 4 bases, with 9 bases sitting between them. CDR1 SQVTM and CDR2 ANQGSEA come from the germline V gene. This CDR3 is built from 11 residues.

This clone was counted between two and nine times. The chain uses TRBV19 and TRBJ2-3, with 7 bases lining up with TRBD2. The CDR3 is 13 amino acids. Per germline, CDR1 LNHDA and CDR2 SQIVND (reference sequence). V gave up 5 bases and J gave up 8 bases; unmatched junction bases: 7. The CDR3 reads CASSAPGLTTQYF. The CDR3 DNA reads TGTGCCAGTAGTGCACCGGGACTAACTACGCAGTATTTT.

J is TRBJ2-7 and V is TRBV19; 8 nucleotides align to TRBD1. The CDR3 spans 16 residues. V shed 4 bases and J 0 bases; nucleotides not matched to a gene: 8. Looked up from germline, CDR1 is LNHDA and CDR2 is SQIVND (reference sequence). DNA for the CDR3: TGTGCCAGTAGTAGAACCCCCGGGACAGGCTCCTACGAGCAGTACTTC. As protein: CASSRTPGTGSYEQYF.

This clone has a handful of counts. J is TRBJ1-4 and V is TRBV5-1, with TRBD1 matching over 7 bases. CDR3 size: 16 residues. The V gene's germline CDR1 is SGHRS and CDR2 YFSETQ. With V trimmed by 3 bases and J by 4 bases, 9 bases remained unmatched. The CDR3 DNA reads TGCGCCAGCAGCTGGGGGACAGTGCAGGGTAATGAAAAACTGTTTTTT. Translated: CASSWGTVQGNEKLFF.

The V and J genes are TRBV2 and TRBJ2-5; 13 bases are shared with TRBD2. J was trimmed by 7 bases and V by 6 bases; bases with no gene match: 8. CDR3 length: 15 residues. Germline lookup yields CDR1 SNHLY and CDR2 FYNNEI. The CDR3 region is CASRGLAGASGTQYF. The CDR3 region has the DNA TGTGCCAGCAGAGGACTAGCGGGAGCCTCGGGGACCCAGTACTTC.

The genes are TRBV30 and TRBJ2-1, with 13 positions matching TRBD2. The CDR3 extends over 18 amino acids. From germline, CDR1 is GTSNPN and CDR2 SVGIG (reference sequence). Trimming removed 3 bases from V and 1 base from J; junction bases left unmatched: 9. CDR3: CAWSPGTSGVQSYNEQFF. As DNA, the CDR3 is TGTGCCTGGAGCCCCGGGACTAGCGGGGTCCAGTCCTACAATGAGCAGTTCTTC. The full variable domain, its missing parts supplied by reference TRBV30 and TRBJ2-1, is SQTIHQWPATLVQPVGSPLSLECTVEGTSNPNLYWYRQAAGRGLQLLFYSVGIGQISSEVPQNLSASRPQDRQFILSSKKLLLSDSGFYLCAWSPGTSGVQSYNEQFFGPGTRLTVL.

This chain's CDR3 is CASSPGGTGDEQYF. CDR3 nucleotides: TGTGCCAGCTCACCAGGGGGGACAGGGGACGAGCAGTACTTC. V usage is TRBV18 and J usage is TRBJ2-7; 10 bases agree with TRBD1. The V gene end was trimmed by 2 bases and the J gene end by 5 bases; junction bases not matched to a gene: 3. CDR3 size: 14 residues. Looked up from germline, CDR1 is KGHSH and CDR2 is LQKENI. Combining the CDR3 with reference TRBV18 and TRBJ2-7 gives the whole variable domain NAGVMQNPRHLVRRRGQEARLRCSPMKGHSHVYWYRQLPEEGLKFMVYLQKENIIDESGMPKERFSAEFPKEGPSILRIQQVVRGDSAAYFCASSPGGTGDEQYFGPGTRLTVT.

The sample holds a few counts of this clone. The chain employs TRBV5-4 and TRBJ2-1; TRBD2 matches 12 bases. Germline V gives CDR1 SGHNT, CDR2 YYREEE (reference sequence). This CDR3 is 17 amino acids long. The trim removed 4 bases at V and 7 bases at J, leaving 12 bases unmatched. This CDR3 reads CASSPKKLAGGVNEQFF. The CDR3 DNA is TGTGCCAGCAGCCCAAAAAAACTAGCGGGAGGAGTGAATGAGCAGTTCTTC.

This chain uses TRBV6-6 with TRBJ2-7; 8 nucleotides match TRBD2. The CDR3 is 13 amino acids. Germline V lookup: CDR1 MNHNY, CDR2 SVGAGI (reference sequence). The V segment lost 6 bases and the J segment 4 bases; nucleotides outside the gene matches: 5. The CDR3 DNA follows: TGTGCCAGCAGACTAGCGGAGCATTACGAGCAGTACTTC. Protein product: CASRLAEHYEQYF.

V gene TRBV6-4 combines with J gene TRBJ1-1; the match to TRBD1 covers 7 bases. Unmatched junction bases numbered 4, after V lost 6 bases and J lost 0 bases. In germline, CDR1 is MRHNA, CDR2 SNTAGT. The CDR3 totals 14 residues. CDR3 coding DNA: TGTGCCAGCAGCCGGGACAGTTTGAACACTGAAGCTTTCTTT. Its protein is CASSRDSLNTEAFF.